The T cell receptor beta chain described here comes from a study of blood T cells in healthy people across ages. Concerning this clonotype itself: Its cognate antigen is unknown. At one end, the junction sequence differs from germline, possibly due to a read error.

It was with a sample-barcoded 5' primer and a J-beta primer mix that a second PCR of roughly 7 to 12 cycles was run. Every cDNA was tagged by a template-switch adaptor with 12 random nucleotides. Each CDR3 protein is one row after TCRdb ran MiXCR on the 5' RACE reads. Of roughly 2 million distinct CDR3 sequences in the sample, around 50% are singletons; the top ten hold more than 2%. General study points: It was not possible, with unsorted PBMCs, to conclusively compare naive and antigen-experienced cells.

The sequence was collected from a middle-aged woman in good health. The specimen was blood.

The CDR3 spells CANSSGQTSYEQYF. The CDR3 region has the DNA TGTGCCAACAGTTCGGGACAGACTTCCTACGAGCAGTACTTC. This chain uses TRBV6-5 with TRBJ2-5; 7 bases are a match to TRBD1. The J call may not be correct, given that the DNA end is closer to TRBJ2-7. The CDR3 runs 14 residues. CDR1 MNHEY and CDR2 SVGAGI come from the germline V gene.